This is a list of T cell receptor beta chains from one sample in a study of OX40 agonist ivuxolimab in advanced cancers. Using immunoSEQ multiplex PCR, the repertoire was profiled, and TCRdb retains in-frame clones only, with some absent. The repertoire holds around 46,000 clones, with about 74% as singletons. Sequenced here: CD4+ or CD8+ T cells sorted from blood, sampled in a trial of the OX40 agonist ivuxolimab. The receptors stem from an adult with an advanced solid tumor such as melanoma, head and neck, liver or kidney cancer. Both conserved end residues are part of each CDR3. D genes are given only for firm matches. Rows give clone size only sometimes, using once, few, many, or a class for an expanded clone.

D gene	V gene	J gene	clone size	CDR3 protein	CDR3 DNA
-	TRBV10-2	TRBJ1-5	-	CASSPPEPSRGQPQHF	TGCGCCAGCAGCCCCCCCGAGCCCTCCCGGGGTCAGCCCCAGCATTTT
-	TRBV11-1	TRBJ2-1	once	CASSLGAAGYNEQFF	TGTGCCAGCAGCTTAGGAGCGGCGGGGTACAATGAGCAGTTCTTC
-	TRBV27	TRBJ1-3	-	CASIRISGVPGNTIYF	TGTGCCAGCATCCGTATATCAGGGGTCCCTGGAAACACCATATATTTT
-	TRBV7-3	TRBJ1-1	-	CASSLTGGGAEAFF	TGTGCCAGCAGCTTAACGGGCGGGGGTGCTGAAGCTTTCTTT
-	TRBV2	TRBJ1-1	few	CASSYYTEAFF	TGTGCCAGCAGTTATTACACTGAAGCTTTCTTT
TRBD1	TRBV5-4	TRBJ1-3	-	CASSYTGQGTGNTIYF	TGTGCCAGCAGTTATACGGGACAGGGGACTGGAAACACCATATATTTT
TRBD2	TRBV4-2	TRBJ2-1	-	CASSLTSGGSSYNEQFF	TGTGCCAGCAGCCTTACCAGCGGGGGGAGCTCCTACAATGAGCAGTTCTTC
TRBD1	TRBV28	TRBJ1-5	-	CASSLSGQGNQPQHF	TGTGCCAGCAGTTTATCCGGACAGGGCAATCAGCCCCAGCATTTT
-	TRBV5-4	TRBJ1-1	-	CASREGGRGPDTEAFF	TGTGCCAGCAGGGAGGGGGGCCGCGGTCCCGACACTGAAGCTTTCTTT
-	TRBV12-5	TRBJ2-1	-	CASGFPPDNEQFF	TGTGCTAGTGGTTTCCCCCCGGACAATGAGCAGTTCTTC
-	TRBV7-6	TRBJ2-7	-	CASSPTTGRPYEQYF	TGTGCCAGCAGCCCAACTACAGGCCGACCCTACGAGCAGTACTTC
-	TRBV14	TRBJ2-5	-	CASSPDWGAGETQYF	TGTGCCAGCAGCCCAGATTGGGGGGCAGGAGAGACCCAGTACTTC
-	TRBV4-2	TRBJ2-7	once	CASSQASLTRYEQYF	TGTGCCAGCAGCCAAGCGAGCCTTACCCGATACGAGCAGTACTTC
-	TRBV4-3	TRBJ2-7	-	CASSQDTGNEQYF	TGCGCCAGCAGCCAAGATACAGGCAACGAGCAGTACTTC
-	TRBV27	TRBJ2-7	-	CASSLSTGGGYEQYF	TGTGCCAGCAGTTTAAGTACAGGGGGGGGCTACGAGCAGTACTTC
-	TRBV7-9	TRBJ1-1	-	CASSFTGTEAFF	TGTGCCAGCAGCTTTACAGGGACTGAAGCTTTCTTT